The 4 T cell receptor beta chains given below trace back to one sample, sequenced in a study of blood T cell repertoires in COVID-19. Clones were read by immunoSEQ multiplex PCR, and TCRdb kept only the in-frame ones, dropping some. The table shows approximately 300,000 clones, with approximately 90% occurring only once. Sequencing was carried out using PBMCs or T cells enriched from blood (not recorded which). These TCRs come from a man in his thirties or forties who had recovered from COVID-19.

This chain joins TRBV6-1 and TRBJ1-3; TRBD1 might be the D (5 bases). This CDR3 has 16 residues. Germline assignment: CDR1 MNHNS and CDR2 SASEGT. V dropped 3 bases and J dropped 1 base, with 13 bases sitting between them. The DNA for the CDR3 is TGTGCCAGCAGTGAGGGTTCAGGGCGATCTGGAAACACCATATATTTT. Translated, it gives CASSEGSGRSGNTIYF.

The V and J genes are TRBV6-5 and TRBJ1-2, with 12 bases aligning to TRBD1. CDR3 length: 14 amino acids. Germline loops: CDR1 MNHEY, CDR2 SVGAGI. Unmatched junction bases numbered 6, after V lost 7 bases and J lost 6 bases. This chain's CDR3 is CASIPGTGGDGYTF. The CDR3 DNA sequence: TGTGCCAGCATACCCGGGACAGGGGGCGATGGCTACACCTTC.

In this sample, this clone turned up a few times. This rearrangement joins TRBV4-1 to TRBJ1-5; D uncertain. This CDR3 is built from 14 residues. From germline, CDR1 is MGHRA and CDR2 YSYEKL. V lost 0 bases, J lost 4 bases, and 7 bases lay in between. CDR3 sequence (DNA): TGCGCCAGCAGCCAAGATTTCGGGAATCAGCCCCAGCATTTT. This encodes CASSQDFGNQPQHF.

The V and J genes are TRBV5-1 and TRBJ2-6; D perhaps matches TRBD2 (6 bases). CDR1 and CDR2 from the germline V gene are SGHRS and YFSETQ. The CDR3 has 17 amino acids. The V end was cut by 4 bases, the J end by 0 bases, with 14 bases between. The CDR3 reads CASSPGLIFSGANVLTF. For the CDR3, the DNA is TGCGCCAGCAGCCCGGGACTGATATTCTCTGGGGCCAACGTCCTGACTTTC.